Below are 16 T cell receptor beta chains sequenced from a single sample in a study of glioma-infiltrating T cells after dendritic cell vaccination. The time point: after dendritic cell vaccination, including at tumor progression/relapse. Sequencing used immunoSEQ multiplex PCR; TCRdb keeps in-frame clones, though not all of them. This sample has tens of thousands of clones, with 80% to 85% found just once. Sequenced material: blood, taken after dendritic cell vaccination. The receptor set was obtained from a human donor with glioblastoma.

This clone was seen once. V is TRBV14 and J is TRBJ1-1, with D perhaps TRBD1 (5 bases). This CDR3 spans 14 amino acids. V dropped 3 bases and J dropped 3 bases, with 11 bases sitting between them. CDR1 SGHDN and CDR2 FVKESK come from the germline V gene. The CDR3: CASSQTDSDTEAFF. In nucleotides, the CDR3 is TGTGCCAGCAGCCAGACAGACAGTGACACTGAAGCTTTCTTT.

The genes are TRBV7-2 and TRBJ2-7; D is unclear. Germline CDR1 and CDR2: SGHTA and FQGNSA. This CDR3 has 16 residues. V was trimmed by 1 base and J by 3 bases, leaving 16 bases between them. The DNA of the CDR3 is TGTGCCAGCAGCTTAGGCGGCAGTCAAGCTAGCTACGAGCAGTACTTC. Protein sequence: CASSLGGSQASYEQYF.

This chain connects TRBV6-5 to TRBJ1-6, with D possibly matching TRBD1 (5 bases). The CDR3 consists of 13 residues. The germline V and J ends were trimmed by 10 bases and 9 bases, with 16 bases remaining between them. Germline CDR1 reads MNHEY; CDR2 reads SVGAGI. CDR3 coding DNA: TGTGCCACCCAGGGCCCTCGAGGTTCACCCCTCCACTTT. Residues: CATQGPRGSPLHF.

The chain joins TRBV19 to TRBJ1-1; TRBD1 might be the D (6 bases). V was cut by 7 bases and J by 3 bases, with 15 bases left in between. CDR1 and CDR2 from the germline V gene are LNHDA and SQIVND (reference sequence). This CDR3 has 14 residues. The CDR3 nucleotides read TGTGCCAGTATCAGGACAGCCCCCGACACTGAAGCTTTCTTT. It is translated as CASIRTAPDTEAFF.

The J gene is TRBJ2-2, the V gene TRBV6-1; 11 bases are shared with TRBD1. CDR1 is MNHNS and CDR2 is SASEGT in the germline V gene. The junction had 5 bases not matched to a gene; V was cut back by 11 bases and J by 3 bases. CDR3 size: 14 residues. The CDR3 sequence is CAFRTGGDTGELFF. In DNA, the CDR3 is TGTGCCTTTCGGACAGGGGGCGACACCGGGGAGCTGTTTTTT.

In its sample, this clone was seen many times. The chain carries TRBV10-3 and TRBJ1-2; 7 bases line up with TRBD1. This CDR3 has 12 amino acids. The J segment lost 8 bases and the V segment lost 4 bases, leaving 4 bases of the junction unmatched. Germline-derived CDR1 and CDR2 are ENHRY and SYGVKD. The CDR3 coding sequence is TGTGCCATCAGTGCGACAGGGCGCGGCTACACCTTC. Translated, it gives CAISATGRGYTF.

The chain employs TRBV19 and TRBJ2-1; perhaps TRBD2 as D (5 bases). From germline, CDR1 is LNHDA and CDR2 SQIVND (reference sequence). This CDR3 has 15 residues. Deletions cut 2 bases from V and 0 bases from J, with 8 bases between. CDR3 in amino acids: CASSIIASSYNEQFF. The CDR3 bases are TGTGCCAGTAGTATAATAGCGAGCTCCTACAATGAGCAGTTCTTC.

The CDR3 protein is CASSLRDSAQETQYF. The CDR3 DNA reads as TGTGCCAGCAGCTTGCGAGACAGCGCCCAAGAGACCCAGTACTTC. This chain links TRBV5-4 with TRBJ2-5, with D tentatively TRBD1 (5 bases). V lost 1 base and J lost 1, with 11 bases in between. CDR3 length: 15 amino acids. CDR1 and CDR2 from the germline V gene are SGHNT and YYREEE (reference sequence).

The rearrangement links TRBV5-1 to TRBJ1-1; D ambiguous. The CDR3 totals 14 residues. With 5 bases removed from V and 2 bases from J, the gap between germline ends came to 13 bases. Germline V gives CDR1 SGHRS, CDR2 YFSETQ. Here the CDR3 DNA reads TGCGCCAGCAGGGAAGCCGGGAGAAACACTGAAGCTTTCTTT. This translates into CASREAGRNTEAFF.

The rearrangement links TRBV11-2 to TRBJ2-2; D gene uncertain. The CDR3 sequence is 12 residues long. Germline CDR1 SGHAT, CDR2 FQNNGV. Trimming removed 3 bases from V and 4 bases from J, with 3 bases in between. The CDR3 DNA reads as TGTGCCAGCAGCTTTAGCACCGGGGAGCTGTTTTTT. Its protein product is CASSFSTGELFF.

CDR3 loop: CSVVTGTGGSYEQYF. The DNA for the CDR3 is TGCAGCGTCGTAACCGGGACAGGGGGATCCTACGAGCAGTACTTC. The chain has TRBV29-1 and TRBJ2-7, with 11 bases identical to TRBD1. The J segment lost 1 base and the V segment lost 6 bases, leaving 8 bases of the junction unmatched. The CDR3 covers 15 residues. Germline-derived CDR1 and CDR2 are SQVTM and ANQGSEA.

CDR3 bases: TGTGCCAGTAGTATAGGCAGGGGGCAGGCCGGGGAGCTGTTTTTT. Translated, it gives CASSIGRGQAGELFF. V is TRBV19 and J is TRBJ2-2; 8 bases fit TRBD1. The V gene end was trimmed by 1 base and the J gene end by 6 bases; junction bases not matched to a gene: 4. The germline V gene encodes CDR1 LNHDA and CDR2 SQIVND (reference sequence). The CDR3 has 15 residues.

This clone was recorded once. The V and J genes are TRBV6-6 and TRBJ1-6; 8 bases match TRBD1. The CDR3 consists of 12 residues. Trimming removed 7 bases from V and 8 bases from J; junction bases left unmatched: 1. Germline V gene lookup returns CDR1 MNHNY and CDR2 SVGAGI (reference sequence). The CDR3 loop is CASTTGDSPLHF. Here the CDR3 DNA reads TGTGCCAGCACGACAGGGGATTCACCCCTCCACTTT.

The V and J genes are TRBV4-1 and TRBJ2-2; D unresolved. The length of the CDR3 is 13 residues. Trimming left V 1 base short and J 7 bases short, with 7 bases between. The germline CDR1 and CDR2 sequences are MGHRA and YSYEKL. The CDR3 DNA follows: TGCGCCAGCAGCCAAGTGTATCTCGGGGAGCTGTTTTTT. It encodes CASSQVYLGELFF.

V gene TRBV2 combines with J gene TRBJ2-7, with 8 bases identical to TRBD2. Germline lookup yields CDR1 SNHLY and CDR2 FYNNEI. Trimming removed 6 bases from V and 2 bases from J; junction bases left unmatched: 12. There are 16 residues in the CDR3. CDR3 in amino acids: CASRRGTASGPYEQYF. For the CDR3, the DNA is TGTGCCAGCAGGCGGGGGACGGCTAGCGGGCCCTACGAGCAGTACTTC.

The rearrangement uses TRBV14 and TRBJ1-6, with a tentative D call TRBD1 (5 bases). The CDR3 is 11 amino acids. Germline CDR1 reads SGHDN; CDR2 reads FVKESK. V lost 6 bases to trimming and J lost 14 bases, with 11 bases between them. The CDR3: CASSIGTSLHF. The CDR3 bases are TGTGCCAGCAGTATCGGGACTTCCCTCCACTTT.